This T cell receptor beta chain was sequenced during a study of shared clonotypes between healthy human individuals (dated by TCRdb to the early 2020s). Study-level background: The cohort included three men and a couple of women between 18 and 49 years of age. For each donor, CD4 naive and CD4 memory were each given three plates, CD8 naive was given two plates, and CD8 memory was given one plate. The study deeply sequenced blood TCR repertoires of several healthy adults to estimate repertoire size and the extent of clonotype sharing between individuals. Between about 0.9 and 9 billion PBMCs per donor were obtained by leukapheresis. To increase sequencing depth and limit assay-specific biases, TCR repertoire library preparation and sequencing were carried out by different laboratories using diverse techniques. Overall study outcomes, separate from this receptor: Even with the large sequencing depth, rarefaction of the sorted-subset datasets indicated that sequencing was incomplete. Compared with non-shared clonotypes, clonotypes shared by all four sorted-subset donors had higher generation probabilities. Pairwise subsampling led to the expectation that sequencing depth would affect the degree of clonotype sharing among donors. Sampling was restricted to blood, and TCR repertoires in tissue are likely to differ from TCR repertoires in blood. Across several donors, roughly 5% of naive CD4, approximately 3.5% of naive CD8, under 2.5% of memory CD4, and approximately 0.4% of memory CD8 clonotypes were shared. Estimated clonotype richness was generally larger for naive than for memory subsets. The genetic and exposure-history diversity represented was limited by the small number of donors.

This clone was seen a handful of times. Its recognized antigen is unknown. No per-base quality is available; no much larger clone lies one base away. Using the deep immunoSEQ assay, TCR CDR3 regions were amplified from genomic DNA by multiplex PCR. Extracted genomic DNA from each cell subset was spread evenly across all wells of several immunoSEQ 96-well plates, with each plate serving as a replicate. For sorted subsets, each replicate PCR was loaded with 150 to 250 ng genomic DNA, equivalent to 30,000 or so T cell genomes. Purified libraries were quantified with a Qubit 3.0 fluorometer, sized on a Bioanalyzer 2100, and re-quantified with the KAPA Library Quantification kit. Every immunoSEQ 96-well plate was sequenced on a separate single-read 150-cycle Illumina NextSeq 550 flow cell. The authors' pipeline ran thus. Because the immunoSEQ output included only junctional sequences and no quality scores, the filtering could not be the same as the filtering used for full-length reads. To assign V/J genes and CDR3, sequences were annotated using PyIR, a Python wrapper for IgBLAST v1.9, with IMGT germline references. Any read was removed if the V/J assignment was weak (E-value above 1e-6), the CDR3 was missing, or the read contained stop codons, out-of-frame junctions, or ambiguous translated residues. A V3J clonotype was defined by an identical inferred V gene, J gene, and CDR3 amino acid sequence. Percentage overlap between repertoires was computed as shared unique clonotypes divided by the size of the smaller repertoire. RTK rarefaction, the Chao1 estimator, and Recon v2.1 estimates of unobserved clonotypes were used to assess repertoire richness. For all TCRbeta clonotypes obtained by the gDNA method from a few donors, generation probabilities were computed with OLGA. This is the immuneACCESS table as TCRdb keeps it, with only in-frame sequences that have V and J called. A part of the clones is gone; compared with another copy, unresolved V genes explain less than half, and the rest is unexplained. V and J calls and clone size are those listed in that table; D and trimming were worked out from the DNA. Across this sample there are 950,000 to 1,300,000 clones, with about 74% seen only once. The ten largest clones capture approximately 1.5% of the sample.

The CDR3 sequence holds 13 residues, the cysteine and phenylalanine included. Only the CDR3 part of the read is kept: 39 bases, read in frame from the first base. Between the V and J ends, shortened by 8 bases and 0 bases respectively, the junction contains 10 bases. CDR1 and CDR2, looked up from the germline V gene, are KGHSH and LQKENI. The donors were healthy, HIV-negative adults with no recently reported acute infections or vaccinations. All donors were Caucasian adults living in Nashville, Tennessee, USA. CD4+ T cells were enriched through magnetic negative selection, after which naive cells were positively selected on CD45RA and the remaining negative fraction served as the memory subset. Blood was collected by leukapheresis, and PBMCs were isolated by Ficoll-Histopaque density gradient centrifugation and then cryopreserved in liquid nitrogen vapor phase. Analytical flow cytometry was used to check the purity and quantity of every magnetically sorted T cell population. Each sorted fraction had its genomic DNA isolated and then quantified by UV absorbance on a Nanodrop 2000c.

The sample taken for sequencing was memory CD4+ T cells sorted from blood. This specimen's cell subset or site label, interpreted: CD45RA-negative fraction. The TCR comes from a man between 18 and 29 years old in good health. The chain links TRBV18 with TRBJ1-1; the D gene cannot be resolved reliably. The nucleotide sequence reads TGTGCCAGCCAAGGGATCATGAACACTGAAGCTTTCTTT. This gives the protein CASQGIMNTEAFF.